This TCR beta chain was obtained from a study of T cell responses to AZD1222 COVID-19 vaccine. The data were produced by immunoSEQ multiplex PCR, yet TCRdb's version contains in-frame clones alone and is incomplete. The sample holds 150,000 or so clones; 92% are singletons and the top ten take less than 1.3%. About this clone: What it binds is unknown.

Trimming removed 4 bases at V and 9 bases at J, with 19 bases between. CDR1 and CDR2 from the germline V gene are SGHDT and YYEEEE. The length of the CDR3 is 14 residues. Study observations and caveats: Scientists sampled the repertoires only once the peak T cell response had passed. Only a handful of AZD1222 recipients tested seropositive at baseline. Two AZD1222 administrations were followed by greater Spike-specific TCR breadth and depth. White British donors predominated, females outnumbered males, and clonal diversity was possibly underestimated.

Sequenced material: peripheral blood, taken 28 days after the second AZD1222 dose. This clonotype originated in an adult who received the AZD1222 COVID-19 vaccine. This chain uses TRBV5-6 with TRBJ1-1; D is possibly TRBD1 (5 bases). The CDR3 spells CASSLEAGTGQAFF. For the CDR3, the DNA is TGTGCCAGCAGCCTGGAGGCAGGGACTGGACAAGCTTTCTTT.